This TCR beta chain was identified in a study of blood T cells in healthy people across ages (dated by TCRdb to the mid-2010s). With respect to the entire study: Template switching captured roughly one uniquely barcoded TCR beta cDNA molecule per two T cells in model experiments. To track age-related changes in TCR beta repertoire diversity, the study relied on deep sequencing normalized with unique cDNA molecular identifiers. The donors were divided into four age groups: young (average around 16 years), middle-aged (roughly 40), aged (about 60) and long-lived (about 84). To avoid experimental bias, donors of different ages were randomly spread across the sequencing lanes. Using the same blood draw, the study looked at two additional independent replicas of 1 million unique cDNA reads for two donors, one aged 18 to 30 and the other aged 80 or older. The investigation overall reported the following: Estimates of total diversity based on one million sequenced T cells were considered lower bounds and underestimates. The percentage of naive T cells measured by flow cytometry correlated strongly with observed TCR beta diversity. Compared with the aged group, the long-lived group had more naive CD4+ T cells, fewer expanded clones and increased TCR diversity, a pattern suggesting age selection. Because profiling used bulk unsorted PBMCs, naive and antigen-experienced compartments could not be compared conclusively. Because donor CMV infection status was unknown, age-related changes in expanded clonotypes were potentially confounded. Observed TCR beta diversity per million T cells fell roughly linearly with age, and a significant reduction was already apparent by age around 40.

The donors were around 39 Caucasian individuals from Russia, aged roughly 6 to 100 years, who were systemically healthy. Ten milliliters of peripheral blood were drawn from each donor into EDTA-treated Vacutainer tubes. Ficoll-Paque density-gradient centrifugation was used to isolate PBMCs, with at least 6.5 million per sample. Total RNA was extracted from PBMCs with Trizol reagent, with at least 5 micrograms obtained per sample. For every donor, flow cytometry on a PBMC aliquot measured the percentage of naive CD45RAhigh/CD27high T cells. The library was built by means of 5' RACE. Sequenced using an Illumina HiSeq 2500. The second PCR ran for about 6 to 12 cycles and used a J-beta primer mix along with a sample-barcoded 5' primer. Each TCR beta cDNA molecule received a unique molecular identifier from a template-switch 5' adaptor carrying 12 random nucleotides. At least 3 million CDR3-containing paired-end reads were obtained from each sample. The Mint cDNA synthesis kit, primed by a TRBC-specific oligonucleotide, was used to synthesize first-strand cDNA from all RNA. After uracil-DNA glycosylase treatment, a first 18-cycle PCR used universal primers M1SS and BC2_uni_R on all cDNA. Regarding the original processing steps: Each sample was normalized by randomly selecting 1 million high-quality reads, each carrying a distinct molecular identifier. Reads with shared molecular identifiers were discarded instead of being binned into consensus sequences. MiTCR, with a Q25 quality threshold and the strictest error-elimination algorithm, was used for CDR3 identification, clonotype clustering and error correction. A nonparametric unseen species model with Euler transformation was used to estimate a lower bound on total TCR beta diversity. TCRdb redid the processing of the public reads, applying fastp at Q25 and MiXCR, and retained in-frame beta chains. Every entry covers one CDR3 protein and lists the most common genes and DNA from its rows. These V and J calls rely on TCRdb rather than the paper's analysis. The sample table holds approximately 320,000 distinct CDR3 sequences, of which 25% to 30% were seen once. The top ten hold over 25% of the sample.

Counted from cysteine to phenylalanine, this CDR3 has 16 amino acids. Kept here is only the CDR3 DNA, which spans 48 bases and is read in frame from base 1. A note on this clonotype: Its antigen specificity is not known. Base qualities are not recorded, but no much larger clone differs from it by a single base.

The source is a woman in her seventies in good health. The sample consisted of blood. This chain is built from TRBV21-1 and TRBJ1-4; the D segment call TRBD1 is taken from the table without a DNA check. TRBV21-1 is a recognized pseudogene. The nucleotide sequence reads TGTGCCAGCAGCAAACCCCCGGGACAGTGTAATGAAAAACTGTTTTTT. It translates as CASSKPPGQCNEKLFF.